Listed below are T cell receptor beta chains from one sample, sequenced in a study of Ad26.COV2.S vaccination and SARS-CoV-2 variants. Only in-frame clones appear in the TCRdb table, and some are missing; sequencing was by immunoSEQ multiplex PCR. The sample has 200,000 to 300,000 clones; 85% to 90% are singletons. The sequenced sample was peripheral blood, obtained in a trial of Ad26.COV2.S vaccine versus placebo. All receptors come from a person aged 18 to 59 who received the Ad26.COV2.S COVID-19 vaccine or a placebo. Both conserved end residues are part of each CDR3. D genes are given only for firm matches. Size is stated for part of the rows, as once, few or many counts, or as a class when the clone is expanded.

V gene: TRBV5-6; clone size: .; J gene: TRBJ1-2; D gene: .; CDR3 protein: CASSFARAGGNTF; CDR3 DNA: TGTGCCAGCAGCTTCGCCAGGGCGGGGGGCAACACCTTC
V gene: TRBV7-2; clone size: .; J gene: TRBJ2-3; D gene: .; CDR3 protein: CASSLARRGSTDTQYF; CDR3 DNA: TGTGCCAGCAGCTTAGCCCGACGGGGCTCTACAGATACGCAGTATTTT
V gene: TRBV19; clone size: .; J gene: TRBJ1-2; D gene: .; CDR3 protein: CASGGLGYTF; CDR3 DNA: TGTGCCAGCGGGGGGCTGGGCTACACCTTC
V gene: TRBV28; clone size: .; J gene: TRBJ2-2; D gene: .; CDR3 protein: CASRPVHADRTGELFF; CDR3 DNA: TGTGCCAGCAGACCCGTTCACGCGGACCGCACCGGGGAGCTGTTTTTT
V gene: TRBV30; clone size: once; J gene: TRBJ1-5; D gene: .; CDR3 protein: CAWGNGGLSQPQHF; CDR3 DNA: TGTGCCTGGGGGAATGGGGGATTGAGTCAGCCCCAGCATTTT
V gene: TRBV5-6; clone size: .; J gene: TRBJ2-3; D gene: .; CDR3 protein: CASRRPRTDTQYF; CDR3 DNA: TGTGCCAGCAGGCGACCCCGCACAGATACGCAGTATTTT
V gene: TRBV3-1/TRBV3-2; clone size: few; J gene: TRBJ2-5; D gene: .; CDR3 protein: CASSHLRGRTNKETQYF; CDR3 DNA: TGTGCCAGCAGCCATCTCCGCGGGCGGACCAATAAAGAGACCCAGTACTTC
V gene: TRBV6-1; clone size: many; J gene: TRBJ2-7; D gene: .; CDR3 protein: CASSDGWGRYEQYF; CDR3 DNA: TGTGCCAGCAGTGATGGGTGGGGGCGCTACGAGCAGTACTTC
V gene: TRBV27; clone size: .; J gene: TRBJ1-4; D gene: .; CDR3 protein: CASSLLRGKLFF; CDR3 DNA: TGTGCCAGCAGCCTCCTCAGGGGAAAACTGTTTTTT
V gene: TRBV15; clone size: .; J gene: TRBJ2-1; D gene: TRBD2; CDR3 protein: CATRAGIGHEQFF; CDR3 DNA: TGTGCCACCAGAGCGGGGATTGGCCATGAGCAGTTCTTC
V gene: TRBV7-2; clone size: once; J gene: TRBJ2-7; D gene: TRBD2; CDR3 protein: CASSFVGTSGSSYEQYF; CDR3 DNA: TGTGCCAGCAGCTTCGTAGGGACTAGCGGGAGCTCCTACGAGCAGTACTTC
V gene: TRBV19; clone size: few; J gene: TRBJ2-1; D gene: .; CDR3 protein: CASSPGTVSSYNEQFF; CDR3 DNA: TGTGCCAGTAGCCCCGGCACGGTGAGCTCCTACAATGAGCAGTTCTTC
V gene: TRBV4-1; clone size: once; J gene: TRBJ2-1; D gene: TRBD2; CDR3 protein: CASSQDRDSGRAGSDEQFF; CDR3 DNA: TGCGCCAGCAGCCAAGATAGGGATAGCGGGAGGGCCGGATCGGATGAGCAGTTCTTC
V gene: TRBV12-3/TRBV12-4; clone size: .; J gene: TRBJ2-7; D gene: .; CDR3 protein: CASSSDTSYEQYF; CDR3 DNA: TGTGCCAGCAGTTCAGACACCTCCTACGAGCAGTACTTC
V gene: TRBV27; clone size: few; J gene: TRBJ1-6; D gene: TRBD1; CDR3 protein: CASISLGTVSYNSPLHF; CDR3 DNA: TGTGCCAGCATTAGCCTAGGGACAGTCTCCTATAATTCACCCCTCCACTTT
V gene: TRBV2; clone size: many; J gene: TRBJ1-3; D gene: .; CDR3 protein: CASSTAQTSSRF; CDR3 DNA: TGTGCCAGCAGTACCGCCCAAACGTCCTCGAGGTTT
V gene: TRBV30; clone size: few; J gene: TRBJ1-2; D gene: .; CDR3 protein: CAWSRGAGYGYTF; CDR3 DNA: TGTGCCTGGAGCCGGGGGGCAGGGTATGGCTACACCTTC
V gene: TRBV6-5; clone size: .; J gene: TRBJ1-1; D gene: .; CDR3 protein: CASRGGGSTEAFF; CDR3 DNA: TGTGCCAGCAGAGGGGGAGGAAGCACTGAAGCTTTCTTT
V gene: TRBV7-9; clone size: .; J gene: TRBJ2-5; D gene: .; CDR3 protein: CASSSPPGDPLGRGTQYF; CDR3 DNA: TGTGCCAGCAGCTCCCCTCCCGGGGATCCTTTGGGTCGGGGGACCCAGTACTTC
V gene: TRBV7-6; clone size: .; J gene: TRBJ2-2; D gene: .; CDR3 protein: CASSLANPGGDTGELFF; CDR3 DNA: TGTGCCAGCAGCTTAGCGAACCCAGGGGGGGACACCGGGGAGCTGTTTTTT
V gene: TRBV6-2/TRBV6-3; clone size: .; J gene: TRBJ2-3; D gene: TRBD1; CDR3 protein: CASSYRDRGRPQRGTDTQYF; CDR3 DNA: TGTGCCAGCAGTTACCGAGACAGGGGGCGCCCCCAGCGTGGAACAGATACGCAGTATTTT
V gene: TRBV27; clone size: .; J gene: TRBJ2-2; D gene: .; CDR3 protein: CASSRVPGELFF; CDR3 DNA: TGTGCCAGCAGCAGGGTTCCCGGGGAGCTGTTTTTT
V gene: TRBV6-5; clone size: .; J gene: TRBJ2-3; D gene: TRBD1; CDR3 protein: CASRKTGGIDTQYF; CDR3 DNA: TGTGCCAGCAGGAAGACAGGGGGTATTGATACGCAGTATTTT
V gene: TRBV5-1; clone size: .; J gene: TRBJ2-5; D gene: .; CDR3 protein: CASSLSETQYF; CDR3 DNA: TGCGCCAGCAGCTTGAGTGAGACCCAGTACTTC
V gene: TRBV6-5; clone size: .; J gene: TRBJ2-7; D gene: TRBD1; CDR3 protein: CASSVQGSSYEQYF; CDR3 DNA: TGTGCCAGCAGCGTACAGGGGAGCTCCTACGAGCAGTACTTC
V gene: TRBV5-1; clone size: .; J gene: TRBJ1-1; D gene: TRBD1; CDR3 protein: CASSETYRGGTEAFF; CDR3 DNA: TGCGCCAGCAGCGAAACCTACAGGGGTGGGACTGAAGCTTTCTTT
V gene: TRBV7-2; clone size: .; J gene: TRBJ1-5; D gene: TRBD1; CDR3 protein: CASSQDRVNQPQHF; CDR3 DNA: TGTGCCAGCAGCCAGGACAGGGTCAATCAGCCCCAGCATTTT
V gene: TRBV18; clone size: once; J gene: TRBJ1-3; D gene: .; CDR3 protein: CASSPRAGSGNTIYF; CDR3 DNA: TGTGCCAGCTCACCACGGGCAGGCTCTGGAAACACCATATATTTT
V gene: TRBV9; clone size: .; J gene: TRBJ2-3; D gene: .; CDR3 protein: CASSVGWGPDTQYF; CDR3 DNA: TGTGCCAGCAGCGTAGGGTGGGGGCCAGATACGCAGTATTTT
V gene: TRBV29-1; clone size: .; J gene: TRBJ2-7; D gene: TRBD2; CDR3 protein: CSVAVPSGRYEQYF; CDR3 DNA: TGCAGCGTTGCCGTTCCTAGCGGGAGATACGAGCAGTACTTC
V gene: TRBV7-3; clone size: few; J gene: TRBJ1-1; D gene: .; CDR3 protein: CASSLVRDTEAFF; CDR3 DNA: TGTGCCAGCAGCTTAGTGCGGGACACTGAAGCTTTCTTT
V gene: TRBV6-5; clone size: .; J gene: TRBJ2-3; D gene: TRBD1; CDR3 protein: CASRGQGADTQYF; CDR3 DNA: TGTGCCAGCAGGGGACAGGGGGCAGATACGCAGTATTTT
V gene: TRBV7-6; clone size: .; J gene: TRBJ1-3; D gene: .; CDR3 protein: CASSFFGGNGNTIYF; CDR3 DNA: TGTGCCAGCAGCTTTTTCGGGGGTAATGGAAACACCATATATTTT
V gene: TRBV19; clone size: few; J gene: TRBJ1-1; D gene: TRBD1; CDR3 protein: CASSIDRGNTEAFF; CDR3 DNA: TGTGCCAGTAGTATTGACAGGGGGAACACTGAAGCTTTCTTT
V gene: TRBV11-2; clone size: .; J gene: TRBJ2-1; D gene: .; CDR3 protein: CASSFSAAQFF; CDR3 DNA: TGTGCCAGCAGCTTCTCTGCGGCACAGTTCTTC
V gene: TRBV6-2/TRBV6-3; clone size: .; J gene: TRBJ2-7; D gene: .; CDR3 protein: CASSYPTYEQYF; CDR3 DNA: TGTGCCAGCAGTTACCCGACCTACGAGCAGTACTTC
V gene: TRBV7-8; clone size: .; J gene: TRBJ2-1; D gene: .; CDR3 protein: CASSPLVGSSYNEQFF; CDR3 DNA: TGTGCCAGCAGCCCCCTAGTAGGGAGCTCCTACAATGAGCAGTTCTTC